This T cell receptor (beta chain) was found in a study of regulatory T cells in long-lasting Graves disease listed by TCRdb under 2021. About the full investigation: Persistent Graves' disease was defined as persistently positive TSH receptor autoantibodies together with antithyroid drug treatment for over 5 years. Patients with persistent Graves' disease were compared with patients with newly diagnosed Graves' disease using TCR sequencing and RNA sequencing of peripheral blood. The study took place in China and was registered as a clinical trial. A total of roughly 35 samples underwent TCR sequencing: around 13 from persistent and some 20 from newly diagnosed Graves' disease patients. Antithyroid drugs had been taken for approximately 10 years on average by persistent Graves' disease patients in the clinical cohort. Broad study findings and their caveats: TRBV28, TRBJ1-2 and TRBJ2-5 were preferentially used in persistent disease, while TRBV20-1 and TRBJ2-1 were favored in newly diagnosed disease. Only peripheral blood was studied, because thyroid tissue, the primary lesion, was inaccessible. As a limitation, the authors acknowledged that the small sample size may reduce accuracy. Sequencing and analysis were limited to the TCR beta chain. Persistent patients shared more public clonotypes among themselves (fewer than 3,000) than newly diagnosed patients did (approximately 900). Persistent Graves' disease patients showed lower TCR Shannon entropy and fewer highly expanded clones than newly diagnosed patients, suggesting clonal expansion.

The time point label, as the study defines it: persistent/refractory GD, antithyroid drugs over 5 years with positive TRAb. RNA was extracted from PBMCs in TRIzol for both TCR sequencing and RNA sequencing. Graves' disease was diagnosed according to American Thyroid Association guidelines. Patients for the study were recruited at an endocrinology department in Xi'an, China. Each patient gave around 9.2 milliliters of peripheral blood, collected in an EDTA anticoagulant tube. Ficoll Paque Plus density gradient separation was used to isolate PBMCs, and no further T cell sorting was performed. RNA quality was checked with an Agilent 2100 Bioanalyzer and agarose gel, and concentration with a NanoDrop 2000. As for this clonotype: Its antigen remains unidentified. The record has no base qualities; no much larger clone is one base away.

The germline V gene encodes CDR1 SEHNR and CDR2 FQNEAQ (reference sequence). V and J lose 6 bases and 7 bases, and a span of 15 bases separates them. The CDR3 measures 13 amino acids from cysteine to phenylalanine. Only the CDR3 part of the read is kept: 39 bases, read in frame from the first base. Library preparation was by multiplex PCR. The listed sequencing device is Illumina HiSeq 4000. CDR3 regions were amplified by Arm-PCR with iRepertoire HTBI primers to construct TCR beta libraries. Gel purification was performed on PCR products prior to sequencing. The published analysis was carried out like this. Gene usage analysis of CDR3 amino acid clonotypes relied on the roughly 60 TRBV and 12 to 15 TRBJ segments identified across samples. COPE and FqMerger were used to merge the filtered high-quality paired reads into contigs. Contigs were aligned with BLAST to IMGT TRBV, TRBD and TRBJ reference genes, and CDR3 was defined per IMGT. Any clonotype with a frequency above 0.1% was counted as a highly expanded clone. Shannon entropy was used to measure repertoire diversity, and the Gini coefficient was used to measure V-J evenness. A clonotype found in more than one individual was treated as public. TCRdb's own reprocessing of the public reads used fastp at Q25 and MiXCR and kept productive beta chains. Rows are unified per CDR3 protein, each entry keeping the most common DNA and genes. None of the V and J calls come from the authors' own analysis; TCRdb made them. The sample table contains approximately 400,000 distinct CDR3 sequences; only one count was recorded for approximately 25% of them. The ten largest clones capture less than 30% of the sample.

The clonotype originates from a woman in her forties with Graves disease. Donor details come from another sample of the same person, matched by shared clones. Recombination linked TRBV7-9 to TRBJ1-1; TRBD1 could be the D gene, as 5 bases match. This sample comprised peripheral blood mononuclear cells (PBMCs), obtained when the disease was refractory, from a patient treated with antithyroid drugs. The CDR3: CASSNAWGDEAFF. The DNA sequence follows: TGTGCCAGCAGTAATGCTTGGGGGGATGAAGCTTTCTTT.